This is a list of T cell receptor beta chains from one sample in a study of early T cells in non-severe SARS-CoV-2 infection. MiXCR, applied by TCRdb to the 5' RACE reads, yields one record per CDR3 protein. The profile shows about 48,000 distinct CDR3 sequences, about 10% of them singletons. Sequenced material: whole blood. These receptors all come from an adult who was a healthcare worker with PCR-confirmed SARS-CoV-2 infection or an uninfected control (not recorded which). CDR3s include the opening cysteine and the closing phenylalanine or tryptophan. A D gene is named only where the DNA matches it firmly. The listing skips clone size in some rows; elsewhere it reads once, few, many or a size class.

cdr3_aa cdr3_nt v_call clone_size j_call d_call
CSVGSRAKNIQYF TGCAGTGTCGGGAGTAGAGCCAAAAACATTCAGTACTTC TRBV20-1 . TRBJ2-4 .
CASSQWTSGRYEQYF TGCGCCAGCAGCCAATGGACTAGCGGGAGATACGAGCAGTACTTC TRBV4-1 many TRBJ2-7 TRBD2
CASRAVSGPPGQYF TGTGCCAGCAGGGCGGTAAGCGGACCACCGGGCCAGTACTTC TRBV2 many TRBJ2-7 .
CAGHHYNEQFF TGTGCCGGACACCATTACAATGAGCAGTTCTTC TRBV5-4 . TRBJ2-1 .
CASRAGETQYF TGTGCTTCGCGGGCAGGGGAGACCCAGTACTTC TRBV2 few TRBJ2-5 .
CASWAVVNTGELFF TGTGCCAGCTGGGCCGTGGTGAACACCGGGGAGCTGTTTTTT TRBV2 few TRBJ2-2 .
CASSGVRSSTDTQYF TGTGCCAGCAGTGGCGTGCGATCGAGCACAGATACGCAGTATTTT TRBV28 . TRBJ2-3 .
CASSYRDTGELFF TGTGCCAGCAGTTACAGGGACACCGGGGAGCTGTTTTTT TRBV6-2/TRBV6-3 many TRBJ2-2 .
CASSGDIQETQYF TGTGCCAGCAGCGGGGACATCCAAGAGACCCAGTACTTC TRBV9 few TRBJ2-5 .
CASSSGVSYEQYF TGTGCCAGCAGTTCAGGAGTCTCCTACGAGCAGTACTTC TRBV6-5 few TRBJ2-7 .
CASSPLDINTEAFF TGTGCCAGCTCACCTTTGGACATAAACACTGAAGCTTTCTTT TRBV18 . TRBJ1-1 .
CASSLVGRGFVDTQYF TGCGCCAGCAGCTTGGTTGGCAGGGGATTTGTTGATACGCAGTATTTT TRBV5-1 . TRBJ2-3 .
CASSDRAASYNEQFF TGTGCCAGTAGTGACCGCGCCGCATCCTACAATGAGCAGTTCTTC TRBV19 . TRBJ2-1 .
CASSFPPENTEAFF TGTGCCAGCAGCTTCCCCCCGGAGAACACTGAAGCTTTCTTT TRBV11-2 few TRBJ1-1 .
CASRNGRSYEQYF TGTGCCAGCAGGAATGGACGGTCCTACGAGCAGTACTTC TRBV7-9 many TRBJ2-7 .
CSSPGTGVGGGPETQYF TGCAGCTCCCCCGGGACAGGGGTGGGTGGCGGACCAGAGACCCAGTACTTC TRBV29-1 many TRBJ2-5 TRBD1
CASSPEHPGLREIVQETQYF TGTGCCAGCAGTCCAGAGCACCCAGGACTAAGAGAAATAGTCCAAGAGACCCAGTACTTC TRBV12-3/TRBV12-4 . TRBJ2-5 .
CASSQGTGWPGEQYF TGTGCCAGCAGCCAAGGGACAGGGTGGCCGGGGGAGCAGTACTTC TRBV14 many TRBJ2-7 TRBD1
CASSFAGTSSSYEQYF TGTGCCAGCAGCTTCGCCGGGACTAGTAGCTCCTACGAGCAGTACTTC TRBV7-2 . TRBJ2-7 TRBD2
CAISDPLQEYEQYF TGTGCCATCAGTGACCCCCTCCAGGAGTACGAGCAGTACTTC TRBV10-3 few TRBJ2-7 .
CASRPTTAPYEQYF TGCGCCAGCAGACCTACGACAGCCCCCTACGAGCAGTACTTC TRBV4-1 many TRBJ2-7 .
CSVVEGDNYGYTF TGCAGCGTCGTGGAGGGGGATAACTATGGCTACACCTTC TRBV29-1 many TRBJ1-2 .
CATSDLVDPDTQYF TGTGCCACCAGTGATTTAGTAGATCCAGATACGCAGTATTTT TRBV24-1 few TRBJ2-3 .
CASSSPGGGGTEAFF TGTGCCAGCAGTTCCCCAGGCGGGGGAGGCACTGAAGCTTTCTTT TRBV28 . TRBJ1-1 .
CASSETGTQETQYF TGTGCCAGCAGTGAAACCGGGACCCAAGAGACCCAGTACTTC TRBV3-1 many TRBJ2-5 .
CASSKGQGLTDTQYF TGTGCCAGCAGCAAGGGACAGGGCCTCACAGATACGCAGTATTTT TRBV5-8 . TRBJ2-3 TRBD1
CASSLNTGDQETQYF TGCGCCAGCAGCTTGAATACAGGCGATCAAGAGACCCAGTACTTC TRBV5-1 few TRBJ2-5 .
CAWSGQGIYEKLFF TGTGCCTGGAGTGGGCAGGGGATATATGAAAAACTGTTTTTT TRBV30 many TRBJ1-4 .
CASSLSQGNTEAFF TGTGCCAGCAGCTTATCCCAGGGGAACACTGAAGCTTTCTTT TRBV7-9 many TRBJ1-1 .
CASSLTAGGPTLYGYTF TGTGCCAGCAGCTTAACGGCAGGGGGCCCCACCCTCTATGGCTACACCTTC TRBV7-3 many TRBJ1-2 TRBD1
CASSSSTGLNTEAFF TGTGCCAGCAGTTCCTCGACAGGATTGAACACTGAAGCTTTCTTT TRBV2 few TRBJ1-1 .
CASSKMMSGTYEQYF TGTGCCAGCAGTAAGATGATGAGCGGAACCTACGAGCAGTACTTC TRBV12-3/TRBV12-4 many TRBJ2-7 .
CASSSSGGANNEQFF TGTGCCAGCAGTTCTAGCGGGGGGGCGAACAATGAGCAGTTCTTC TRBV27 many TRBJ2-1 TRBD2